The sequence of this T cell receptor beta chain was determined in a study of OX40 agonist ivuxolimab in advanced cancers. Study-wide context: Every 2 weeks, patients got intravenous ivuxolimab at one of six dose levels (0.01-10 mg/kg). Participants, 80% to 90% male, averaged approximately 56 years of age, ranging from roughly 20 to 80.

CDR1 SGHRS and CDR2 YFSETQ come from the germline V gene. Deletions cut 3 bases from V and 4 bases from J, with 3 bases between. The CDR3 extends over 11 amino acids. Findings and limits, study-wide: Doses of 0.1 to 3.0 mg/kg were accompanied by clonal expansion of CD4+ and CD8+ blood T cells by week 6.

Sampling of blood occurred at baseline, cycle 4 day 1, and cycle 7 day 1. Turning to this clone: The antigen remains undetermined.

Repertoires were generated with immunoSEQ multiplex PCR, while TCRdb's copy carries only in-frame clones and drops some. The sample holds 77,000 or so clones, around 83% seen once. The chain combines TRBV5-1 with TRBJ2-3, with unresolved D. The starting material was CD4+ or CD8+ T cells sorted from blood, obtained in a trial of the OX40 agonist ivuxolimab. The TCR was taken from an adult with an advanced solid tumor such as melanoma, head and neck, liver or kidney cancer. DNA for the CDR3: TGCGCCAGCAGCTCGTCAGATACGCAGTATTTT. Its translation: CASSSSDTQYF.